These T cell receptor beta chains were read from a single sample in a study of T cells after yellow fever vaccination. TCRdb itself ran the 5' RACE reads through MiXCR, one entry per CDR3 protein. The sample lists around 160,000 distinct CDR3 sequences, approximately 6.7% occurring once. The sequences come from CD4+ T cells sorted from PBMCs, collected 4 to 6 days after the first yellow fever vaccination. The receptor set was obtained from a man aged 18 to 30 who received the YFV17D yellow fever vaccine. Each CDR3 is given with its conserved first and last residue. The order of the fields is clone size, J gene, V gene, D gene, CDR3 DNA, CDR3 protein. The D gene is left open where the match is weak. Size values are once, few and many counts, or a class for expanded clones, and some rows have none.

NA TRBJ2-3 TRBV19 NA TGTGCCAGTAGTGGCACAGAGGCTAGCACAGATACGCAGTATTTT CASSGTEASTDTQYF
many TRBJ2-1 TRBV12-3/TRBV12-4 TRBD2 TGTGCCAGCAGTTTAATAGCGGGGGGGCGCAATGAGCAGTTCTTC CASSLIAGGRNEQFF
many TRBJ2-4 TRBV14 TRBD1 TGTGCCAGCAGCCATCTCCGTACAGGGGGCGAACGGTACTTC CASSHLRTGGERYF
NA TRBJ2-5 TRBV7-2 NA TGTGCCAGACCAGAGACCCAGTACTTC CARPETQYF
NA TRBJ1-2 TRBV7-2 NA TGTGCCAGCAGCTTAGTAACCGGGCCGGGGAGTTTGGCCTTC CASSLVTGPGSLAF
many TRBJ2-3 TRBV28 NA TGTGCCAGCAGTTTACGGGGGACAAGGGTAGATACGCAGTATTTT CASSLRGTRVDTQYF
many TRBJ1-5 TRBV6-2/TRBV6-3 NA TGTGCCAGCAGTTACAGGGTTAACAATCAGCCCCAGCATTTT CASSYRVNNQPQHF
many TRBJ1-5 TRBV7-6 NA TGTGCCAGCAGCTTAGGGTCCGGCATCCGCAATCAGCCCCAGCATTTT CASSLGSGIRNQPQHF
few TRBJ2-2 TRBV12-3/TRBV12-4 NA TGTGCCAGCAGTAGGGACACCGGGGAGCTGTTTTTT CASSRDTGELFF
NA TRBJ1-5 TRBV20-1 NA TGCAGTGTTTCCAGGGTTTCGGATCAGCCCCAGCATTTT CSVSRVSDQPQHF
NA TRBJ2-5 TRBV5-4 NA TGTGCCAGCAGGTCGGGGAAGGGACGGGAGACCCAGTACTTC CASRSGKGRETQYF
NA TRBJ2-1 TRBV29-1 NA TGCAGCGTTGGCAGCTTCACCTACAATGAGCAGTTCTTC CSVGSFTYNEQFF
few TRBJ2-3 TRBV9 TRBD2 TGTGCCAGCAGCGTAGCTGAACTAGCGGGGGGAAACACAGATACGCAGTATTTT CASSVAELAGGNTDTQYF
few TRBJ2-2 TRBV7-8 TRBD2 TGTGCCAGCAGCTCTCGGCGGGGGGGCGAAGCCGGGGAGCTGTTTTTT CASSSRRGGEAGELFF
few TRBJ2-2 TRBV10-3 NA TGTGCCACTGGACAGTATAACACCGGGGAGCTGTTTTTT CATGQYNTGELFF
many TRBJ1-6 TRBV20-1 NA TGCAGTGCCGTAGACAGTGCTTCACCCCTCCACTTT CSAVDSASPLHF
few TRBJ2-7 TRBV7-2 NA TGTGCCAGCAGCCCCCACGGCTCAGTCCCCTACGAGCAGTACTTC CASSPHGSVPYEQYF
few TRBJ2-7 TRBV18 TRBD1 TGTGCCAGCTCACCAAAAAGGACAGGGAACTACGAGCAGTACTTC CASSPKRTGNYEQYF
NA TRBJ2-3 TRBV27 NA TGTGCCAGCAGAGTATTTAGCACAGATACGCAGTATTTT CASRVFSTDTQYF
few TRBJ2-5 TRBV5-4 NA TGTGCCAGCAGCTTGGGACACGAAGAGACCCAGTACTTC CASSLGHEETQYF
many TRBJ1-1 TRBV7-2 NA TGTGCCAGCAGCTTAGATGACACTGAAGCTTTCTTT CASSLDDTEAFF
NA TRBJ1-2 TRBV4-1 NA TGCGCCAGCAGCCAAATGGATTCCGATGCTAACTATGGCTACACCTTC CASSQMDSDANYGYTF
many TRBJ2-5 TRBV5-1 NA TGCGCCAGCAGCCTTAGTTCCCAAGAGACCCAGTACTTC CASSLSSQETQYF
NA TRBJ2-7 TRBV10-3 NA TGTGCCATCAGTGAGAGCTCCCCCGGGACATCTAACTACGAGCAGTACTTC CAISESSPGTSNYEQYF
few TRBJ1-2 TRBV7-2 NA TGTGCCAGCAGCTTAGATCGGGGGGTTGGCTACACCTTC CASSLDRGVGYTF
many TRBJ2-1 TRBV11-2 NA TGTGCCAGCAGCTTGCCCCCTCAACAGTTCTTC CASSLPPQQFF
many TRBJ2-5 TRBV6-5 TRBD2 TGTGCCAGCAGTTACGCTAGCGGGGGGGCCGGTGAGACCCAGTACTTC CASSYASGGAGETQYF
many TRBJ2-1 TRBV20-1 TRBD2 TGCAGTGCTCCCAGTAGCGGGGGGGGGAACAATGAGCAGTTCTTC CSAPSSGGGNNEQFF
many TRBJ2-1 TRBV2 TRBD1 TGTGCCAGCAGGACCGGGACAGGGAGCAATGAGCAGTTCTTC CASRTGTGSNEQFF
few TRBJ2-5 TRBV14 TRBD2 TGTGCCAGCAGCCAAGCCGGACTAGCGGAGTACCAAGAGACCCAGTACTTC CASSQAGLAEYQETQYF
NA TRBJ2-3 TRBV2 NA TGTGCCAGCAGTGATCAAGGGAGCACAGATACGCAGTATTTT CASSDQGSTDTQYF